This TCR beta chain was identified in a study of early T cells in non-severe SARS-CoV-2 infection. The CDR3 sequence is 13 residues long. J lost 4 bases, V lost 9 bases, and 5 bases had no gene match. This clonotype was observed a handful of times. What it binds is not known. Findings of the study overall: Private and CD4 specificities were missed by VDJdb matching, skewed to anti-spike CD8.

TCRdb re-derived calls from the 5' RACE reads in MiXCR, one entry per CDR3 protein. Of fewer than 55,000 distinct CDR3 sequences listed, more than 6.5% are singletons. The sequencing input was whole blood. This sequence originates from an adult who was a healthcare worker with PCR-confirmed SARS-CoV-2 infection or an uninfected control (not recorded which). The chain joins TRBV12-3 or TRBV12-4 to TRBJ1-1; 10 bases agree with TRBD1. CDR3 sequence: CASQDRGVTEAFF. Here the CDR3 DNA reads TGTGCCAGTCAGGACAGGGGGGTCACTGAAGCTTTCTTT.